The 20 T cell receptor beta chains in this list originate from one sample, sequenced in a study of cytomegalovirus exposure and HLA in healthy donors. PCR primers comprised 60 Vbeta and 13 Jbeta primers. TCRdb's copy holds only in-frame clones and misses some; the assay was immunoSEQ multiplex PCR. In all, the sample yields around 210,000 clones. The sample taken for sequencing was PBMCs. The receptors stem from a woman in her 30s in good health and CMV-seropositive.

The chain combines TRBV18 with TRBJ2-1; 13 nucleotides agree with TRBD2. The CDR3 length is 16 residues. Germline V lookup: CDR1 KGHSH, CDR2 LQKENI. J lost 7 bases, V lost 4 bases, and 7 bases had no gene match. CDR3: CASSQLLAGGPNEQFF. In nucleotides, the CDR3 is TGTGCCAGCTCACAACTACTAGCGGGAGGGCCGAATGAGCAGTTCTTC. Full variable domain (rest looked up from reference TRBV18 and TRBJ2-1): NAGVMQNPRHLVRRRGQEARLRCSPMKGHSHVYWYRQLPEEGLKFMVYLQKENIIDESGMPKERFSAEFPKEGPSILRIQQVVRGDSAAYFCASSQLLAGGPNEQFFGPGTRLTVL.

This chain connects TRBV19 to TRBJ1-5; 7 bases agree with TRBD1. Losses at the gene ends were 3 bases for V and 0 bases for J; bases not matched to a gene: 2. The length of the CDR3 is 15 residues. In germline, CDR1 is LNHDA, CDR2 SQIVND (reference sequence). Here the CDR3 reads CASSIGTVSNQPQHF. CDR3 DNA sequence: TGTGCCAGTAGTATTGGGACAGTTAGCAATCAGCCCCAGCATTTT.

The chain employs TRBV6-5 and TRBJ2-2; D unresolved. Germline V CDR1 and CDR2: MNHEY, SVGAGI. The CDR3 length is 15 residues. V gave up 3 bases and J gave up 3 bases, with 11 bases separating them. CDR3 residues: CASSYADTHTGELFF. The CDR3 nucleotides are TGTGCCAGCAGTTATGCCGACACTCACACCGGGGAGCTGTTTTTT.

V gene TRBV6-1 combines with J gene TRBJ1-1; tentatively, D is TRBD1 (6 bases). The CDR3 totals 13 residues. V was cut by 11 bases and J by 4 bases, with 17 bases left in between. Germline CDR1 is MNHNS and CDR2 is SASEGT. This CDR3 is CAAHGTFVTEAFF. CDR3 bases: TGTGCCGCCCACGGGACATTCGTCACTGAAGCTTTCTTT.

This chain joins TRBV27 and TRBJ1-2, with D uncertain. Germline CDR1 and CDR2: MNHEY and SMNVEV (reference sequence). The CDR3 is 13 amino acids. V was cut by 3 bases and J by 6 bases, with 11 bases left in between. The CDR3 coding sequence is TGTGCCAGCAGTTTGGAGGGTGGGAATGGCTACACCTTC. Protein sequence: CASSLEGGNGYTF.

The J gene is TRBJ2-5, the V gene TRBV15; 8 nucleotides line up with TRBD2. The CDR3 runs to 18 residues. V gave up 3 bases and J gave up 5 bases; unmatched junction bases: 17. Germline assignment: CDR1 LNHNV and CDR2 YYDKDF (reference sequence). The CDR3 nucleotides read TGTGCCACCAGCAGCCGTCCGGGTACGGGGGGGCGGTATGAGACCCAGTACTTC. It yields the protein CATSSRPGTGGRYETQYF.

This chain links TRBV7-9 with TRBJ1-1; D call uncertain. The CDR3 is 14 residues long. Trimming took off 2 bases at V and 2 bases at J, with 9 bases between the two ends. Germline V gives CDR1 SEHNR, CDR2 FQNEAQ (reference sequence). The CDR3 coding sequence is TGTGCCAGCAGCTTAAGTGGGAGAAACACTGAAGCTTTCTTT. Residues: CASSLSGRNTEAFF.

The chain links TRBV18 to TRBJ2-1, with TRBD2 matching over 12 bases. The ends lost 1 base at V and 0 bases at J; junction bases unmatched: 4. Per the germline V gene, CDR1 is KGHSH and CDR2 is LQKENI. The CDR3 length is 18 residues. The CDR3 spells CASSPLGLAGSSYNEQFF. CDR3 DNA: TGTGCCAGCTCACCACTCGGACTAGCGGGGAGCTCCTACAATGAGCAGTTCTTC.

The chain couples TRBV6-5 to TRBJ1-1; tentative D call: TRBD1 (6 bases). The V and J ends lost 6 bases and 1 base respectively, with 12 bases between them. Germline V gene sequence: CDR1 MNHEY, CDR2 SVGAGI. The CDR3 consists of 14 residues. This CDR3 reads CASRNRVSNTEAFF. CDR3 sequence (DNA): TGTGCCAGCAGGAACAGGGTTTCGAACACTGAAGCTTTCTTT.

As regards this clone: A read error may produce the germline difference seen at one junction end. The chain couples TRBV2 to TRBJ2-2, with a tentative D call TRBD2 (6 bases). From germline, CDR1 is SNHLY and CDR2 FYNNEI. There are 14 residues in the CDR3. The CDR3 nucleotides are TGTGCCAGCAGGGAGGGGTCGAAGACCGGGGAGCTGTTTTTT. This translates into CASREGSKTGELFF.

The CDR3 loop reads CASSFRQGPNYGYTF. CDR3 bases: TGTGCCAGCAGCTTTAGACAGGGACCTAACTATGGCTACACCTTC. V is TRBV7-9 and J is TRBJ1-2; TRBD1 matches at 7 bases. Trimming cost V 3 bases and J 0 bases; bases outside gene matches: 4. Germline V lookup: CDR1 SEHNR, CDR2 FQNEAQ (reference sequence). CDR3 length equals 15 residues.

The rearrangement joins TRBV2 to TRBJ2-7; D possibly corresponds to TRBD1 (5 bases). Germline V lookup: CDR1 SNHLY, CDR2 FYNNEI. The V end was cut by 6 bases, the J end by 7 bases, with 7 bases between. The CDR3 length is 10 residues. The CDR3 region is CASRGPEQYF. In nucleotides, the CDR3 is TGTGCCAGCAGGGGGCCTGAGCAGTACTTC.

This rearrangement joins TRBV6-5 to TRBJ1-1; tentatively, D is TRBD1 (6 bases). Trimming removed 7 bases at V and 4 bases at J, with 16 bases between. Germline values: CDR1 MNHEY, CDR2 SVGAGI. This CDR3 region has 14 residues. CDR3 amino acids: CASTYIGGSTEAFF. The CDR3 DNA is TGTGCCAGCACCTACATAGGGGGTAGCACTGAAGCTTTCTTT.

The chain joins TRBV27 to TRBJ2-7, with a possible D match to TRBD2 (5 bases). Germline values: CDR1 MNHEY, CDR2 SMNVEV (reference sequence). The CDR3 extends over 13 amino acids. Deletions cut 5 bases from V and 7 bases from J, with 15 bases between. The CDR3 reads CASSPQRAGEQYF. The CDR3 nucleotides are TGTGCCAGCAGTCCCCAGAGGGCTGGAGAGCAGTACTTC.

As DNA, the CDR3 is TGTGCCAGCGGGGGGCCCCCGGGGGGCGATACGCAGTATTTT. This sequence encodes CASGGPPGGDTQYF. J is TRBJ2-3 and V is TRBV28, with a weak D call TRBD2 (7 bases). CDR3 length: 14 amino acids. V lost 8 bases and J lost 6, with 18 bases in between. Germline V lookup: CDR1 MDHEN, CDR2 SYDVKM.

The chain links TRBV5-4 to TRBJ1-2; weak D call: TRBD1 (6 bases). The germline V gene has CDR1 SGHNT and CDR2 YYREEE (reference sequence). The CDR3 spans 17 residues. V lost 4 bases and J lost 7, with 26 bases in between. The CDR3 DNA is TGTGCCAGCAGCGGGCCTCTCCGGGACATCCGTCCGGGTGGCTACACCTTC. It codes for CASSGPLRDIRPGGYTF.

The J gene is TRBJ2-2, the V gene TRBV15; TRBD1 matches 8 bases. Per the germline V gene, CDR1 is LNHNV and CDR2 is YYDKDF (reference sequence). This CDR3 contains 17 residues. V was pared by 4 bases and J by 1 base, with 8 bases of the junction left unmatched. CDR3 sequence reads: CATSITTGTGNTGELFF. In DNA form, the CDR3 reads TGTGCCACCAGCATTACAACCGGGACAGGGAACACCGGGGAGCTGTTTTTT.

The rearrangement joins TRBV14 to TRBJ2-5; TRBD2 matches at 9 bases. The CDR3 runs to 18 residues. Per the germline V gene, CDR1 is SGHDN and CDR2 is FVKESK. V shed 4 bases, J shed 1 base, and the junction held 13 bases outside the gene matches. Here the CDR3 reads CASSRLSGLAGSQETQYF. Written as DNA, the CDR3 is TGTGCCAGCAGCCGCCTAAGTGGCCTAGCGGGATCCCAAGAGACCCAGTACTTC.

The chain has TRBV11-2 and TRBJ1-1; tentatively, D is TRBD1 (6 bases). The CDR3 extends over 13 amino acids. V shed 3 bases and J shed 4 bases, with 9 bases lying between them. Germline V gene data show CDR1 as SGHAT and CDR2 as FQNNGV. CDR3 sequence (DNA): TGTGCCAGCAGCTTCGACAGGAGCACTGAAGCTTTCTTT. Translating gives CASSFDRSTEAFF.

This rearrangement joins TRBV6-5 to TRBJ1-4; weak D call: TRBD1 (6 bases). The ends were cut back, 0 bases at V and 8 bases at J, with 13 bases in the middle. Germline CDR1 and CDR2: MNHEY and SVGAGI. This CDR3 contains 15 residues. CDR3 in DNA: TGTGCCAGCAGTTACTCTAGGGGGTCCCGGGAAAAACTGTTTTTT. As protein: CASSYSRGSREKLFF.